These 9 T cell receptor beta chains were sequenced from one sample in a study of graft-versus-host responses after intestinal transplantation. Assay: immunoSEQ multiplex PCR; the TCRdb copy retains only in-frame clones and omits some. The repertoire consists of more than 85,000 clones, with approximately 82% occurring once and the leading ten covering 0.83%. No antigen has been identified for these receptors. The sequenced sample was unstimulated CD4+ T cells sorted from spleen or lymph node cells, obtained before intestinal transplant. The source of these receptors is a human donor who received an intestinal transplant.

J is TRBJ2-7 and V is TRBV20-1; 7 nucleotides line up with TRBD2. The CDR3 contains 11 residues. J was trimmed by 7 bases and V by 6 bases; bases with no gene match: 6. The germline CDR1 and CDR2 sequences are DFQATT and SNEGSKA (reference sequence). The CDR3 DNA follows: TGCAGTGCCCCTCGGGGAGGGGAGCAGTACTTC. This gives the protein CSAPRGGEQYF.

V usage is TRBV2 and J usage is TRBJ1-5; TRBD1 agrees at 10 bases. V was clipped by 4 bases and J by 5 bases; unmatched bases: 2. CDR1 is SNHLY and CDR2 is FYNNEI in the germline V gene. The CDR3 has 14 residues. CDR3 sequence (DNA): TGTGCCAGCAGTGGCGGACAGGGGGATCAGCCCCAGCATTTT. Amino acid sequence: CASSGGQGDQPQHF.

The genes are TRBV12-1 and TRBJ1-4; the D call in the table, TRBD1, was not verified against the DNA. TRBV12-1 is designated a pseudogene. CDR3 length: 13 residues. CDR3: CASSFARDMKLFF. CDR3 sequence (DNA): TGTGCCAGCAGCTTTGCCAGGGACATGAAACTGTTTTTT.

V usage is TRBV13 and J usage is TRBJ2-3; a weak D match, TRBD1 (7 bases). V gave up 1 base and J gave up 5 bases, with 19 bases separating them. Germline CDR1 reads PRHDT; CDR2 reads FYEKMQ (reference sequence). The CDR3 consists of 17 residues. CDR3 nucleotides: TGTGCCAGCAGCTTAGATTTACGACAGGGAGGAAAAGATACGCAGTATTTT. The encoded protein is CASSLDLRQGGKDTQYF.

The V call is TRBV4-2, the J call TRBJ2-5; D perhaps matches TRBD2 (7 bases). This CDR3 comprises 16 residues. Looked up from germline, CDR1 is LGHNA and CDR2 is YNFKEQ. V gave up 4 bases and J gave up 0 bases, with 15 bases separating them. CDR3 DNA sequence: TGTGCCAGCAGCCCCCGGACTAGGGGGGACCAAGAGACCCAGTACTTC. As protein: CASSPRTRGDQETQYF.

V and J are TRBV5-1 and TRBJ2-7, with 8 positions matching TRBD1. The CDR3 has 17 amino acids. Germline-derived CDR1 and CDR2 are SGHRS and YFSETQ. V was pared by 4 bases and J by 2 bases, with 14 bases of the junction left unmatched. CDR3 in amino acids: CASSLKTGTGNAYEQYF. The CDR3 bases are TGCGCCAGCAGCCTCAAAACCGGGACAGGAAATGCCTACGAGCAGTACTTC.

This chain connects TRBV30 to TRBJ1-5; 7 positions agree with TRBD1. The trim removed 4 bases at V and 7 bases at J, leaving 10 bases unmatched. This CDR3 is 14 amino acids long. Germline lookup yields CDR1 GTSNPN and CDR2 SVGIG (reference sequence). CDR3 loop: CAWTRQGMTQPQHF. Written as DNA, the CDR3 is TGTGCCTGGACCCGACAGGGTATGACCCAGCCCCAGCATTTT.

This sequence joins TRBV27 and TRBJ1-5; a weak D match, TRBD1 (5 bases). Germline CDR1 reads MNHEY; CDR2 reads SMNVEV (reference sequence). The CDR3 totals 16 residues. V was trimmed by 6 bases and J by 0 bases, leaving 15 bases between them. The DNA of the CDR3 is TGTGCCAGCAGCGAAGCGGGCAGGGTTAGCAATCAGCCCCAGCATTTT. Translating gives CASSEAGRVSNQPQHF.

This chain uses TRBV2 with TRBJ1-5; possible D gene TRBD1, 5 bases. This CDR3 spans 14 amino acids. Germline CDR1 is SNHLY and CDR2 is FYNNEI. The V end lost 6 bases, the J end lost 3 bases, and 12 bases lay between the germline ends. In DNA form, the CDR3 reads TGTGCCAGCAGCCGTGGGGGGAACAATCAGCCCCAGCATTTT. It yields the protein CASSRGGNNQPQHF.